Listed here are 23 T cell receptor beta chains from one sample, sequenced in a study of T cells in Graves' hyperthyroidism and ophthalmopathy. What was amplified from RNA transcripts were TCR beta CDR3 regions. The HTBI primer set served for first-round RT-PCR of the TCR CDR3. TCRdb itself ran the multiplex PCR reads through MiXCR, one entry per CDR3 protein. The repertoire holds 550,000 to 600,000 distinct CDR3 sequences, with around 45% as singletons. The sequenced sample was peripheral blood or thyroid tissue (not recorded which). The origin of the receptors is an adult woman with Graves' disease, either hyperthyroidism or ophthalmopathy (not recorded which).

The chain uses TRBV10-3 and TRBJ2-5, with a possible D match to TRBD2 (6 bases). The ends were cut back, 2 bases at V and 7 bases at J, with 14 bases in the middle. Per germline, CDR1 ENHRY and CDR2 SYGVKD. This CDR3 spans 14 amino acids. The CDR3 loop is CAISEEGTQGTQYF. CDR3 nucleotide sequence: TGTGCCATCAGTGAGGAGGGGACTCAGGGGACCCAGTACTTC.

This clonotype was counted many times. The chain joins TRBV20-1 to TRBJ1-6; TRBD1 might be the D (6 bases). Germline V gene lookup returns CDR1 DFQATT and CDR2 SNEGSKA (reference sequence). V was pared by 3 bases and J by 5 bases, with 17 bases between. The CDR3 covers 16 residues. In DNA form, the CDR3 reads TGCAGTGCTAGCCACGGTAGGAGGGGGGATAATTCACCCCTCCACTTT. Translation: CSASHGRRGDNSPLHF.

The sample holds many counts of this clonotype. This chain links TRBV12-3 or TRBV12-4 with TRBJ2-5, with a weak D call TRBD1 (6 bases). The CDR3 runs to 13 residues. The V end lost 6 bases, the J end lost 7 bases, and 15 bases lay between the germline ends. CDR3 sequence: CASSGTPSGTQYF. DNA of the CDR3: TGTGCCAGCAGCGGGACACCGTCCGGGACCCAGTACTTC.

This clonotype was seen a few times. The chain recombines TRBV7-2 with TRBJ2-7; the D gene is possibly TRBD1 (6 bases). Between the trimmed V and J ends, which lost 5 bases and 6 bases, there was a span of 20 bases. CDR3 length equals 15 residues. From germline, CDR1 is SGHTA and CDR2 FQGNSA. The CDR3 spells CASSTDNGTPFEQYF. The CDR3 DNA sequence: TGTGCCAGCAGCACCGACAACGGGACACCATTCGAGCAGTACTTC. Full variable domain (remainder filled in from reference TRBV7-2 and TRBJ2-7): GAGVSQSPSNKVTEKGKDVELRCDPISGHTALYWYRQSLGQGLEFLIYFQGNSAPDKSGLPSDRFSAERTGGSVSTLTIQRTQQEDSAVYLCASSTDNGTPFEQYFGPGTRLTVT.

This clonotype was seen ten or more times. The genes are TRBV24-1 and TRBJ1-1, with TRBD1 matching 9 bases. Germline CDR1 and CDR2: KGHDR and SFDVKD. V lost 4 bases to trimming and J lost 5 bases; unmatched junction nucleotides: 7. The CDR3 has 15 residues. The chain's CDR3 is CATSEAGTGQTEAFF. The CDR3 DNA sequence: TGTGCCACCAGTGAGGCCGGGACAGGGCAAACTGAAGCTTTCTTT.

This chain joins TRBV7-3 and TRBJ2-1, with 13 positions matching TRBD2. Unmatched junction bases numbered 3, after V lost 5 bases and J lost 8 bases. The CDR3 loop spans 14 amino acids. CDR1 SGHTA and CDR2 FQGTGA come from the germline V gene. The CDR3 here is CASSGLAGVDEQFF. The CDR3 region has the DNA TGTGCCAGCAGCGGACTAGCGGGAGTCGATGAGCAGTTCTTC.

This clonotype was detected ten times or more. The gene calls are TRBV15 and TRBJ1-1; D is possibly TRBD1 (5 bases). V was cut by 0 bases and J by 4 bases, with 12 bases left in between. Per germline, CDR1 LNHNV and CDR2 YYDKDF (reference sequence). The CDR3 runs 15 residues. CDR3 sequence: CATSRDIGVGTEAFF. The CDR3 DNA is TGTGCCACCAGCAGAGATATAGGGGTTGGCACTGAAGCTTTCTTT.

This clonotype came up a few times. This rearrangement joins TRBV10-3 to TRBJ2-7; tentative D call: TRBD2 (6 bases). In germline, CDR1 is ENHRY, CDR2 SYGVKD. V was shortened by 8 bases and J by 0 bases, with 8 bases between the two germline ends. The CDR3 is made up of 12 amino acids. CDR3 amino acids: CAIGTSSYEQYF. CDR3 bases: TGTGCCATCGGGACTTCCTCCTACGAGCAGTACTTC.

This clonotype came up many times. At one of its ends the junction is not consistent with the germline gene, which may arise from a read error. This chain connects TRBV4-1 to TRBJ1-5, with TRBD1 matching 9 bases. The CDR3 is 14 residues long. CDR1 and CDR2 (germline): MGHRA, YSYEKL. CDR3 in amino acids: CASSLRQGGQPQHF. DNA of the CDR3: TGTGCCAGCAGCCTCAGACAGGGGGGTCAGCCCCAGCATTTT.

Many counts were recorded for this clonotype. The genes are TRBV14 and TRBJ1-2; D gene ambiguous. The V end lost 4 bases, the J end lost 1 base, and 10 bases lay between the germline ends. The CDR3 is 14 residues long. Germline values: CDR1 SGHDN, CDR2 FVKESK. CDR3 bases: TGTGCCAGCAGCCCTTTGGGCAGTAACTATGGCTACACCTTC. Protein product: CASSPLGSNYGYTF.

This clonotype was observed at least ten times. The genes are TRBV5-1 and TRBJ2-5, with TRBD2 matching over 12 bases. V was pared by 7 bases and J by 3 bases, with 1 base of the junction left unmatched. Per the germline V gene, CDR1 is SGHRS and CDR2 is YFSETQ. This CDR3 spans 13 amino acids. CDR3 region: CASRTSGKETQYF. The CDR3 nucleotides read TGCGCCAGCCGGACTAGCGGGAAAGAGACCCAGTACTTC.

The J gene is TRBJ2-2, the V gene TRBV10-3, with 10 bases fitting TRBD2. The V gene end was trimmed by 9 bases and the J gene end by 7 bases; junction bases not matched to a gene: 8. CDR1 is ENHRY and CDR2 is SYGVKD in the germline V gene. The CDR3 spans 14 residues. In DNA, the CDR3 is TGTGCCATTGGAAGCGGGAGGGAGAACGGGGAGCTGTTTTTT. Amino acid sequence: CAIGSGRENGELFF.

The chain uses TRBV2 and TRBJ2-7; no firm D call. The germline V gene encodes CDR1 SNHLY and CDR2 FYNNEI. CDR3 length: 15 residues. Trimming pared 2 bases from V and 2 bases from J, leaving 13 bases between. The CDR3 nucleotides read TGTGCCAGCAGTGAAAGGTCCCAACGCACCTACGAGCAGTACTTC. As protein: CASSERSQRTYEQYF.

In DNA form, the CDR3 reads TGTGCCACCAGCAGCGTTGGTCCCCTAGCGGGAGGTATCGGCACCGGGGAGCTGTTTTTT. It translates to CATSSVGPLAGGIGTGELFF. V usage is TRBV15 and J usage is TRBJ2-2; 11 nucleotides align to TRBD2. The CDR3 sequence is 20 residues long. Unmatched junction bases numbered 16, after V lost 3 bases and J lost 4 bases. Germline-derived CDR1 and CDR2 are LNHNV and YYDKDF (reference sequence).

This clonotype was seen a single time. The chain has TRBV7-2 and TRBJ1-5; 8 bases are a match to TRBD1. CDR1 is SGHTA and CDR2 is FQGNSA in the germline V gene. V trimming: 1 base; J trimming: 3 bases; junction bases outside the gene matches: 11. This CDR3 has 18 residues. CDR3 loop: CASSLVVGTGGVNQPQHF. CDR3 DNA: TGTGCCAGCAGCTTAGTAGTAGGGACAGGAGGAGTCAATCAGCCCCAGCATTTT. The full variable domain, completed using reference TRBV7-2 and TRBJ1-5, is GAGVSQSPSNKVTEKGKDVELRCDPISGHTALYWYRQSLGQGLEFLIYFQGNSAPDKSGLPSDRFSAERTGGSVSTLTIQRTQQEDSAVYLCASSLVVGTGGVNQPQHFGDGTRLSIL.

In its sample, this clonotype was seen a few times. The chain has TRBV18 and TRBJ1-4, with D possibly TRBD1 on 5 matching bases. This CDR3 spans 15 amino acids. Germline CDR1 and CDR2: KGHSH and LQKENI. With 4 bases removed from V and 5 bases from J, the gap between germline ends came to 14 bases. DNA for the CDR3: TGTGCCAGCTCACGCTTGACAGCCGTAAATGAAAAACTGTTTTTT. Its protein product is CASSRLTAVNEKLFF.

This clonotype was observed at least ten times. This sequence joins TRBV20-1 and TRBJ2-7; D unclear. The CDR3 sequence is 16 residues long. V was trimmed by 0 bases and J by 2 bases, leaving 17 bases between them. Per germline, CDR1 DFQATT and CDR2 SNEGSKA (reference sequence). The CDR3 coding sequence is TGCAGTGCTAGAGATAAGGGTCTTCATCCCCCCTACGAGCAGTACTTC. Its protein product is CSARDKGLHPPYEQYF.

This clonotype has more than one count but fewer than ten. This chain joins TRBV2 and TRBJ1-5; perhaps TRBD1 as D (5 bases). V lost 6 bases to trimming and J lost 2 bases, with 14 bases between them. Looked up from germline, CDR1 is SNHLY and CDR2 is FYNNEI. This CDR3 contains 15 residues. This CDR3 reads CASSYGHQGNQPQHF. CDR3 sequence (DNA): TGTGCCAGCAGCTATGGACACCAAGGCAATCAGCCCCAGCATTTT.

This clonotype was seen repeatedly, ten times or more. The genes are TRBV10-1 and TRBJ1-5; weak D call: TRBD1 (5 bases). Germline V gene data show CDR1 as WNHNN and CDR2 as SYGVQD (reference sequence). CDR3 length equals 15 residues. Between the trimmed V and J ends, which lost 9 bases and 0 bases, there was a span of 15 bases. The CDR3, as DNA: TGCGCCAGGAGGGACGCCTCACATAGCAATCAGCCCCAGCATTTT. Amino acids: CARRDASHSNQPQHF.

This clonotype was counted at least ten times. V usage is TRBV29-1 and J usage is TRBJ2-5, with D perhaps TRBD1 (5 bases). V was shortened by 3 bases and J by 7 bases, with 9 bases between the two germline ends. In germline, CDR1 is SQVTM, CDR2 ANQGSEA. This CDR3 is built from 11 residues. In nucleotides, the CDR3 is TGCAGCGTTGACTTTAGGGGGACCCAGTACTTC. This encodes CSVDFRGTQYF.

This clonotype was seen a handful of times. The chain employs TRBV15 and TRBJ1-5; the D gene is possibly TRBD1 (5 bases). V lost 1 base, J lost 2 bases, and 15 bases lay in between. There are 17 residues in the CDR3. Germline-derived CDR1 and CDR2 are LNHNV and YYDKDF (reference sequence). For the CDR3, the DNA is TGTGCCACCAGCAGAGTAATTGGGGCGATGGGCAATCAGCCCCAGCATTTT. The encoded protein is CATSRVIGAMGNQPQHF.

This clonotype was observed many times. The chain recombines TRBV20-1 with TRBJ1-2, with 7 bases lining up with TRBD1. The germline V gene encodes CDR1 DFQATT and CDR2 SNEGSKA (reference sequence). Trimming cost V 5 bases and J 6 bases; bases outside gene matches: 9. The CDR3 length is 13 residues. CDR3 DNA sequence: TGCAGTGCTGGGACAGCACCTTCTAATGGCTACACCTTC. It encodes CSAGTAPSNGYTF.

This chain joins TRBV7-9 and TRBJ1-1, with unresolved D. V shed 7 bases and J shed 1 base, with 13 bases lying between them. CDR3 length: 14 residues. CDR1 is SEHNR and CDR2 is FQNEAQ in the germline V gene (reference sequence). The CDR3 reads CASILVDGNTEAFF. In nucleotides, the CDR3 is TGTGCCAGCATACTCGTGGACGGGAACACTGAAGCTTTCTTT. Full variable domain (missing parts from reference TRBV7-9 and TRBJ1-1): DTGVSQNPRHKITKRGQNVTFRCDPISEHNRLYWYRQTLGQGPEFLTYFQNEAQLEKSRLLSDRFSAERPKGSFSTLEIQRTEQGDSAMYLCASILVDGNTEAFFGQGTRLTVV.